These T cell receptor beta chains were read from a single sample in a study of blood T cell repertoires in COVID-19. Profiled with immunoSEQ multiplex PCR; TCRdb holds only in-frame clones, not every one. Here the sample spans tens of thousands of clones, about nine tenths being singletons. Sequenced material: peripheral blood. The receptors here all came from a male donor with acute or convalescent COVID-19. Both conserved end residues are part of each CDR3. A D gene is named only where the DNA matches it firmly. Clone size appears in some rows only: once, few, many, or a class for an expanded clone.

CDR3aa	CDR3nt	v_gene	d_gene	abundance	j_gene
CASSSRTGSETQYF	TGCGCCAGCAGCTCGCGGACAGGATCAGAGACCCAGTACTTC	TRBV5-1	TRBD1	NA	TRBJ2-5
CATMPSTATGELFF	TGTGCCACCATGCCGAGCACCGCCACCGGGGAGCTGTTTTTT	TRBV24-1	NA	NA	TRBJ2-2
CASRAEGAVNTEAFF	TGTGCCAGCCGGGCAGAGGGGGCCGTGAACACTGAAGCTTTCTTT	TRBV5-5	TRBD1	NA	TRBJ1-1
CSVEVPTGPLRPYGYTF	TGCAGCGTTGAAGTACCGACAGGGCCACTTCGACCCTATGGCTACACCTTC	TRBV29-1	TRBD1	NA	TRBJ1-2
CASSLDLGTGADTQYF	TGTGCCAGCAGCTTAGATCTTGGGACAGGGGCAGATACGCAGTATTTT	TRBV11-3	TRBD1	once	TRBJ2-3
CASSFTGLAEAFF	TGTGCCAGCAGCTTCACAGGGCTCGCTGAAGCTTTCTTT	TRBV11-2	NA	NA	TRBJ1-1
CASSYGTRDNSPLHF	TGCGCCAGCAGCTACGGGACAAGAGATAATTCACCCCTCCACTTT	TRBV5-1	NA	once	TRBJ1-6
CAIRGQGGDQPQHF	TGTGCCATCAGGGGACAGGGGGGGGATCAGCCCCAGCATTTT	TRBV10-3	TRBD1	NA	TRBJ1-5
CASKEAVNSPLHF	TGTGCCAGCAAGGAGGCAGTTAATTCACCCCTCCACTTT	TRBV2	NA	few	TRBJ1-6
CASSTRLGSYNEQFF	TGTGCCAGCAGCACTCGACTGGGCTCCTACAATGAGCAGTTCTTC	TRBV7-6	NA	NA	TRBJ2-1
CASRQGETQYF	TGTGCCAGCAGGCAGGGGGAGACCCAGTACTTC	TRBV6-6	NA	NA	TRBJ2-5
CATRPELQGTYGYTF	TGTGCCACCCGCCCCGAGCTGCAGGGGACGTATGGCTACACCTTC	TRBV6-5	NA	few	TRBJ1-2
CASSSSLGQNEAFF	TGTGCCAGCAGTTCTTCACTTGGACAGAATGAAGCTTTCTTT	TRBV27	NA	NA	TRBJ1-1
CAWSGTGYGYTF	TGTGCCTGGAGTGGGACAGGTTATGGCTACACCTTC	TRBV30	TRBD1	NA	TRBJ1-2
CASSLDSSTDTQYF	TGTGCCAGCAGCTTAGATAGTAGCACAGATACGCAGTATTTT	TRBV11-3	NA	NA	TRBJ2-3
CASSSLEGGGETQYF	TGCGCCAGCAGCTCCCTCGAGGGTGGAGGAGAGACCCAGTACTTC	TRBV5-1	NA	NA	TRBJ2-5
CASRGQGSREQYF	TGTGCCAGCAGAGGACAGGGGTCAAGGGAGCAGTACTTC	TRBV27	TRBD1	NA	TRBJ2-7
CASSLAPSLAGNTIYF	TGTGCCAGCAGCTTAGCGCCCAGTCTCGCTGGAAACACCATATATTTT	TRBV7-2	NA	once	TRBJ1-3
CASSKDSGLGSRRDFRNQPQHF	TGTGCCAGCAGCAAAGATAGCGGCTTGGGGTCGAGGAGGGATTTTCGCAATCAGCCCCAGCATTTT	TRBV21-1	NA	NA	TRBJ1-5
CASSLGQEYNEQFF	TGCGCCAGCAGCTTGGGACAGGAGTACAATGAGCAGTTCTTC	TRBV5-1	NA	NA	TRBJ2-1
CASSLSRLNTEAFF	TGTGCCAGCAGTTTATCGAGGTTGAACACTGAAGCTTTCTTT	TRBV27	NA	NA	TRBJ1-1
CASSQAGGTNQPQHF	TGTGCCAGCAGCCAAGCTGGGGGGACTAATCAGCCCCAGCATTTT	TRBV3-1/TRBV3-2	NA	once	TRBJ1-5
CATSDSQGGNTEAFF	TGTGCCACCAGTGATTCCCAGGGGGGCAACACTGAAGCTTTCTTT	TRBV24-1	TRBD1	NA	TRBJ1-1
CASSVVGGATDTQYF	TGTGCCAGCAGCGTAGTGGGGGGGGCCACAGATACGCAGTATTTT	TRBV9	NA	once	TRBJ2-3
CASSLVGTDNEQFF	TGTGCCAGCAGCTTGGTGGGGACAGACAATGAGCAGTTCTTC	TRBV5-4	TRBD1	NA	TRBJ2-1
CASSPRPQSTNEKLFF	TGTGCCAGCAGCCCCCGCCCGCAGTCAACTAATGAAAAACTGTTTTTT	TRBV7-8	NA	NA	TRBJ1-4
CASRLAGGQETQYF	TGTGCCAGCCGACTAGCGGGGGGCCAAGAGACCCAGTACTTC	TRBV6-5	TRBD2	NA	TRBJ2-5
CASSSGQGALAGELFF	TGTGCCAGCAGCAGTGGACAGGGGGCGTTGGCCGGGGAGCTGTTTTTT	TRBV7-2	TRBD1	NA	TRBJ2-2
CASSRGQVDNEQFF	TGTGCCAGCAGCAGGGGACAGGTTGACAATGAGCAGTTCTTC	TRBV6-5	TRBD1	NA	TRBJ2-1
CASRLRQVDEQFF	TGTGCCAGCAGGCTAAGACAAGTGGATGAGCAGTTCTTC	TRBV7-9	NA	NA	TRBJ2-1
CASSPWVAGAGSDTEAFF	TGTGCCAGCTCACCATGGGTGGCAGGGGCAGGTTCGGACACTGAAGCTTTCTTT	TRBV18	NA	NA	TRBJ1-1
CASSSGTSIGEQFF	TGCGCCAGCAGCTCCGGGACTAGTATTGGGGAGCAGTTCTTC	TRBV5-1	TRBD2	NA	TRBJ2-1
CAWSVPGGTETQYF	TGTGCCTGGAGTGTACCCGGGGGGACGGAGACCCAGTACTTC	TRBV30	TRBD2	NA	TRBJ2-5
CASSFGQHSGANVLTF	TGTGCCAGCAGCTTTGGACAGCACTCTGGGGCCAACGTCCTGACTTTC	TRBV7-2	NA	once	TRBJ2-6
CASSSVGGILTGELFF	TGTGCCAGCAGCTCCGTCGGGGGGATATTGACCGGGGAGCTGTTTTTT	TRBV21-1	NA	NA	TRBJ2-2
CASSIREGNIQYF	TGTGCCAGTAGTATCCGGGAGGGAAACATTCAGTACTTC	TRBV19	TRBD2	NA	TRBJ2-4
CASRRGDRDYEQYF	TGTGCCAGCAGGAGGGGGGACAGGGACTACGAGCAGTACTTC	TRBV6-5	TRBD1	NA	TRBJ2-7
CASTRQGNQPQHF	TGTGCCAGCACTCGACAGGGAAATCAGCCCCAGCATTTT	TRBV6-5	TRBD1	NA	TRBJ1-5
CASTEGREDQPQHF	TGTGCCAGTACCGAGGGGAGGGAGGATCAGCCCCAGCATTTT	TRBV19	NA	NA	TRBJ1-5
CAISPGPGMSGELFF	TGTGCCATCAGCCCGGGTCCAGGGATGTCAGGGGAGCTGTTTTTT	TRBV10-3	NA	NA	TRBJ2-2
CAISPGQNYGYTF	TGTGCCATCAGCCCAGGACAGAACTATGGCTACACCTTC	TRBV10-3	NA	NA	TRBJ1-2
CASSWAGQGQPGELFF	TGTGCCAGCAGCTGGGCAGGACAGGGTCAACCCGGGGAGCTGTTTTTT	TRBV5-5	TRBD1	NA	TRBJ2-2
CASSTRWPPDTQYF	TGTGCCAGCAGTACCCGTTGGCCCCCAGATACGCAGTATTTT	TRBV6-5	NA	NA	TRBJ2-3
CASSEVSGFEAFF	TGTGCCAGCAGTGAAGTATCAGGGTTTGAAGCTTTCTTT	TRBV6-1	NA	once	TRBJ1-1
CASSQDRGTYNEQFF	TGTGCCAGTAGTCAGGACAGGGGCACCTACAATGAGCAGTTCTTC	TRBV19	TRBD1	NA	TRBJ2-1
CASSSGGTSGSPRSYNEQFF	TGTGCCAGCAGCTCAGGGGGGACTAGCGGGAGCCCCCGCTCCTACAATGAGCAGTTCTTC	TRBV5-4	TRBD2	NA	TRBJ2-1
CASSLVGAGGALAEAFF	TGTGCCAGCAGCTTAGTGGGAGCAGGGGGTGCTCTCGCTGAAGCTTTCTTT	TRBV7-2	TRBD1	NA	TRBJ1-1
CASRPRATANYGYTF	TGTGCCAGCAGACCCAGGGCTACAGCTAACTATGGCTACACCTTC	TRBV2	NA	NA	TRBJ1-2
CAMGTWNTGELFF	TGTGCCATGGGGACATGGAACACCGGGGAGCTGTTTTTT	TRBV10-3	NA	NA	TRBJ2-2
CASSPRDRNTEAFF	TGTGCCAGCAGCCCCCGGGACAGGAACACTGAAGCTTTCTTT	TRBV3-1/TRBV3-2	TRBD1	few	TRBJ1-1
CASSVKQGQSYGYTF	TGTGCCAGCAGTGTAAAACAGGGGCAGAGCTATGGCTACACCTTC	TRBV2	TRBD1	few	TRBJ1-2
CASTPGQTSGANVLTF	TGCGCCAGCACCCCGGGACAGACCTCTGGGGCCAACGTCCTGACTTTC	TRBV5-1	TRBD1	NA	TRBJ2-6
CAISTDRGDGYTF	TGTGCCATCAGTACGGACAGGGGCGATGGCTACACCTTC	TRBV10-3	TRBD1	NA	TRBJ1-2
CASSQDILSSYEQYF	TGTGCCAGCAGCCAAGACATCTTGAGCTCCTACGAGCAGTACTTC	TRBV3-1/TRBV3-2	NA	NA	TRBJ2-7
CASSLSQGNQETQYF	TGTGCCAGCAGCTTATCACAGGGGAACCAAGAGACCCAGTACTTC	TRBV7-9	TRBD1	NA	TRBJ2-5